These 7 T cell receptor beta chains originate from one sample sequenced in a study of CD8 T cells in ankylosing spondylitis. TCRdb re-analysed the 5' RACE reads in MiXCR, keeping a single row per CDR3 protein. Of approximately 220,000 distinct CDR3 sequences listed, approximately 24% are singletons. The sequenced sample consisted of blood, either unsorted or a sorted T cell fraction (not recorded which). The receptor set was obtained from a male donor with ankylosing spondylitis or in good health (not recorded which).

V and J are TRBV20-1 and TRBJ2-7; D might be TRBD2 (5 bases). Germline V CDR1 and CDR2: DFQATT, SNEGSKA (reference sequence). Trimming left V 4 bases short and J 6 bases short, with 22 bases between. The CDR3 spans 15 residues. The CDR3 nucleotides read TGCAGTGCTACTAGAGGGTACCCGGCCGAGGGCGAGCAGTACTTC. It is translated as CSATRGYPAEGEQYF.

The rearrangement links TRBV6-1 to TRBJ2-1; 7 positions agree with TRBD1. J gave up 2 bases and V 5 bases, and 6 bases lay outside the gene matches. The CDR3 is 15 residues long. Germline-derived CDR1 and CDR2 are MNHNS and SASEGT. The DNA for the CDR3 is TGTGCCAGCAGTCTCACGACAGGGACCTACAATGAGCAGTTCTTC. This translates into CASSLTTGTYNEQFF.

Concerning this clonotype: This may be a read error, as it is one base from a much larger clone. In DNA form, the CDR3 reads TGCAGTGCAAGCGGACTAGCGGGAGTCTTAGCTACGCAGTATTTT. It encodes CSASGLAGVLATQYF. The V call is TRBV20-1, the J call TRBJ2-3; 13 nucleotides agree with TRBD2. The ends lost 6 bases at V and 8 bases at J; junction bases unmatched: 11. Germline V CDR1 and CDR2: DFQATT, SNEGSKA (reference sequence). CDR3 size: 15 residues.

The rearrangement links TRBV3-1 to TRBJ2-4, with 9 nucleotides matching TRBD2. Germline values: CDR1 LGHDT, CDR2 YNNKEL (reference sequence). This CDR3 has 18 amino acids. CDR3 protein: CTIGPLAGLPSAKNIQYF. CDR3 sequence (DNA): TGTACCATCGGCCCGCTAGCGGGACTTCCGTCGGCCAAAAACATTCAGTACTTC.

At least ten counts were recorded for this clonotype. V usage is TRBV12-3 or TRBV12-4 and J usage is TRBJ2-3; 10 bases are shared with TRBD2. J lost 7 bases, V lost 6 bases, and 7 bases had no gene match. CDR3 size: 14 residues. The CDR3 loop reads CASRWASGSNTQYF. The CDR3 nucleotides are TGTGCCAGCAGATGGGCTAGCGGGAGTAATACGCAGTATTTT.

This clonotype showed up just a few times. The chain combines TRBV6-5 with TRBJ1-6; possibly TRBD1 for D (5 bases). V shed 2 bases and J shed 9 bases, with 14 bases lying between them. The CDR3 covers 15 residues. The germline V gene has CDR1 MNHEY and CDR2 SVGAGI. DNA of the CDR3: TGTGCCAGCAGTTACGGTTCAGGGATGGGTTCACCCCTCCACTTT. Its protein is CASSYGSGMGSPLHF.

This clonotype was counted at least ten times. The chain combines TRBV5-1 with TRBJ2-7; D gene uncertain. The CDR3 length is 15 residues. Germline V gene sequence: CDR1 SGHRS, CDR2 YFSETQ. Trimming removed 0 bases from V and 2 bases from J, with 12 bases in between. The CDR3 coding sequence is TGCGCCAGCAGCTTGGGGGTCGATGGGGCCTACGAGCAGTACTTC. Its translation: CASSLGVDGAYEQYF.